The source of this T cell receptor beta chain is a study of T cell responses to AZD1222 COVID-19 vaccine. Whole-study results and caveats: Vaccine-related CD4 TCRs covered spike, predominating at 160-218 and 743-854. Seropositive status at baseline applied to only six AZD1222 recipients.

The V end lost 5 bases, the J end lost 1 base, and 9 bases lay between the germline ends. The CDR3 runs 14 residues. Germline V gives CDR1 MNHEY, CDR2 SVGAGI. This table comes from immunoSEQ multiplex PCR, and its TCRdb copy is limited to in-frame clones, with some not included. Of 120,000 to 150,000 clones in the sample, roughly 90% are singletons; the top ten hold 1.5% to 2.5%. Comments on this clone: What it binds is unknown.

Sequencing was performed on peripheral blood, taken 28 days after the second AZD1222 dose. This TCR derives from an adult who received the AZD1222 COVID-19 vaccine. The chain links TRBV6-5 to TRBJ2-1; D might be TRBD1 or TRBD2, each matching 5 bases. CDR3: CASSPGTSYNEQFF. The CDR3 bases are TGTGCCAGCAGTCCCGGGACGTCCTACAATGAGCAGTTCTTC.